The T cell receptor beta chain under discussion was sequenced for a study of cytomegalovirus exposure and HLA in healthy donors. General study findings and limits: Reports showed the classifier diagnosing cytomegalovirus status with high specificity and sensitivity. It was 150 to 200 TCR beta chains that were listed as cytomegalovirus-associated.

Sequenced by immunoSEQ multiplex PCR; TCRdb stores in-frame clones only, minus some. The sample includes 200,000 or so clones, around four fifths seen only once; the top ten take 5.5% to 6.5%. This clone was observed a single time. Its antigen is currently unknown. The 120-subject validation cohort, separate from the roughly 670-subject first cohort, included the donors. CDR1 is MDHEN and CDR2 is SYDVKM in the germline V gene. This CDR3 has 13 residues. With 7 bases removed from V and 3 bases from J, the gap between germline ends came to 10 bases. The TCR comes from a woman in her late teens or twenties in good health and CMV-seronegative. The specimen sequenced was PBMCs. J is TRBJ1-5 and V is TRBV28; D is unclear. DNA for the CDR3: TGTGCCAGCAACTGGGCCCCCAATCAGCCCCAGCATTTT. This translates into CASNWAPNQPQHF. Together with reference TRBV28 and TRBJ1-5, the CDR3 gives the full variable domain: DVKVTQSSRYLVKRTGEKVFLECVQDMDHENMFWYRQDPGLGLRLIYFSYDVKMKEKGDIPEGYSVSREKKERFSLILESASTNQTSMYLCASNWAPNQPQHFGDGTRLSIL.